This TCR beta chain came from a study of regulatory T cells in long-lasting Graves disease. Indicated time point: persistent/refractory GD, antithyroid drugs over 5 years with positive TRAb. PBMC-derived RNA was used for the TCR library. Per American Thyroid Association guidelines, Graves' disease was diagnosed. In this sample, this clonotype turned up many times. No antigen is known for it. Relying on iRepertoire HTBI primers and Arm-PCR of CDR3 regions, the team built TCR beta libraries. TCRdb itself ran the multiplex PCR reads through MiXCR, one entry per CDR3 protein. This sample has a few hundred thousand distinct CDR3 sequences, with 20% to 25% found just once. Study-wide findings and caveats: Sampling was limited to peripheral blood rather than thyroid tissue. Persistent patients had more shared public clonotypes (around 2,700) than new patients (about 870).

The CDR3 is made up of 16 amino acids. CDR1 and CDR2 from the germline V gene are SGHVS and FQNEAQ. V dropped 0 bases and J dropped 0 bases, with 11 bases sitting between them. The clonotype was recovered from a female donor with Graves disease. This chain connects TRBV7-8 to TRBJ1-1; D is uncertain. The sample was peripheral blood mononuclear cells (PBMCs), taken when the disease was refractory, from a patient treated with antithyroid drugs. Here the CDR3 DNA reads TGTGCCAGCAGCTTAGCCAACAGCCGCATGAACACTGAAGCTTTCTTT. Amino acid sequence: CASSLANSRMNTEAFF. Based on the CDR3 plus reference TRBV7-8 and TRBJ1-1, the full variable domain is GAGVSQSPRYKVAKRGQDVALRCDPISGHVSLFWYQQALGQGPEFLTYFQNEAQLDKSGLPSDRFFAERPEGSVSTLKIQRTQQEDSAVYLCASSLANSRMNTEAFFGQGTRLTVV.